The source of this TCR beta chain is a study of memory CD4+ T cells and cytomegalovirus serostatus. Germline V lookup: CDR1 SGHDN, CDR2 FVKESK. The V and J ends lost 0 bases and 7 bases respectively, with 9 bases between them. The CDR3 covers 13 residues. TCRdb keeps only in-frame clones here, not all; method: immunoSEQ multiplex PCR. Altogether about 31,000 clones are present, around 74% being singletons, with the ten largest covering 0.6% to 0.7%. Single viable CD3+CD4+CD8-CD45RO+ cells were sorted as the memory CD4+ T cells. The origin of this receptor is an adult in good health and CMV-seronegative. Some clones in this sample may be carry-over from other donors' samples. The chain uses TRBV14 and TRBJ1-2; the D gene is possibly TRBD1 (5 bases). Material: memory CD4+ T cells from blood. CDR3 in DNA: TGTGCCAGCAGCCAAGATATGGGACTTGGCTACACCTTC. The encoded protein is CASSQDMGLGYTF.